These 19 T cell receptor beta chains originate from one sample sequenced in a study of T cell repertoires in ileal Crohn's disease. The assay was immunoSEQ multiplex PCR, and TCRdb's table has in-frame clones only and misses some. The sample yields 4,500 to 6,000 clones, around 69% seen once. As for time point: neoterminal ileum biopsy at postoperative endoscopy, about 6 months after surgery. Sequencing was carried out using ileal tissue. All receptors come from an adult with Crohn's disease.

The V and J genes are TRBV29-1 and TRBJ1-1; D may be TRBD1 (5 bases). The CDR3 contains 10 residues. CDR1 is SQVTM and CDR2 is ANQGSEA in the germline V gene. V lost 6 bases to trimming and J lost 7 bases, with 9 bases between them. CDR3 sequence (DNA): TGCAGCGTCGACAGCGATGAAGCTTTCTTT. Its translation: CSVDSDEAFF. Filled out from reference TRBV29-1 and TRBJ1-1, the complete variable domain reads SAVISQKPSRDICQRGTSLTIQCQVDSQVTMMFWYRQQPGQSLTLIATANQGSEATYESGFVIDKFPISRPNLTFSTLTVSNMSPEDSSIYLCSVDSDEAFFGQGTRLTVV.

The chain recombines TRBV7-2 with TRBJ2-7; maybe TRBD1 (5 bases). The length of the CDR3 is 13 residues. V was clipped by 3 bases and J by 5 bases, with 11 bases between them. Germline V lookup: CDR1 SGHTA, CDR2 FQGNSA. This CDR3 reads CASSFWQGHEQYV. CDR3 nucleotide sequence: TGTGCCAGCAGCTTCTGGCAGGGCCACGAGCAGTACGTC.

The chain has TRBV4-2 and TRBJ1-2, with unresolved D. The CDR3 covers 14 residues. CDR1 and CDR2 (germline): LGHNA, YNFKEQ. The germline V and J ends were trimmed by 0 bases and 4 bases, with 9 bases remaining between them. CDR3 in amino acids: CASSQEKGGYGYTF. The CDR3 nucleotides read TGTGCCAGCAGCCAAGAAAAGGGAGGCTATGGCTACACCTTC.

The chain employs TRBV21-1 and TRBJ2-7; TRBD2, the D gene given by the table, was not confirmed from the DNA. TRBV21-1 is tagged as a pseudogene. The CDR3 loop spans 14 amino acids. This chain's CDR3 is CASTESLRPGEQYF. Here the CDR3 DNA reads TGTGCCAGCACCGAAAGCCTTCGGCCGGGCGAGCAGTACTTC.

This sequence joins TRBV28 and TRBJ2-2, with D possibly matching TRBD1 (5 bases). Germline V gene data show CDR1 as MDHEN and CDR2 as SYDVKM. The CDR3 totals 12 residues. Trimming stripped 6 bases from V and 5 bases from J, with 7 bases between. CDR3 region: CASRGRTGELFF. The CDR3, as DNA: TGTGCCAGCAGGGGGCGTACCGGGGAGCTGTTTTTT.

About this clone itself: The junction does not match germline at one end; this may be a read error. V and J are TRBV5-1 and TRBJ2-1; 7 positions agree with TRBD2. Germline V gene data show CDR1 as SGHRS and CDR2 as YFSETQ. The CDR3 totals 14 residues. CDR3 residues: CASLEASGYNEQFF. For the CDR3, the DNA is TGTGCGAGCCTGGAGGCTAGCGGTTACAATGAGCAGTTCTTC. Full variable domain (remainder filled in from reference TRBV5-1 and TRBJ2-1): KAGVTQTPRYLIKTRGQQVTLSCSPISGHRSVSWYQQTPGQGLQFLFEYFSETQRNKGNFPGRFSGRQFSNSRSEMNVSTLELGDSALYLCASLEASGYNEQFFGPGTRLTVL.

The gene calls are TRBV4-1 and TRBJ2-1; 15 bases are a match to TRBD2. Per the germline V gene, CDR1 is MGHRA and CDR2 is YSYEKL. The CDR3 consists of 17 residues. Trimming removed 3 bases from V and 12 bases from J; junction bases left unmatched: 12. As DNA, the CDR3 is TGCGCCAGCAGCCACCTCGGACTAGCGGGAGGGAGGGGCATGCAGTTCTTC. Residues: CASSHLGLAGGRGMQFF.

This clone was seen only a few times. The junction shows a germline mismatch at one end, possibly a read error. This chain connects TRBV5-1 to TRBJ1-4; D is perhaps TRBD1 (6 bases). There are 18 residues in the CDR3. The germline CDR1 and CDR2 sequences are SGHRS and YFSETQ. This chain's CDR3 is CASSLAPESGAAGEKLFF. CDR3 DNA sequence: TGTGCCAGCAGCTTGGCCCCCGAGTCAGGGGCGGCAGGTGAAAAACTGTTTTTT.

CDR3 nucleotides: TGTGCCAGCAGCCAAGATCTCGGGACAGGGGCTGAAAAACTGTTTTTT. It encodes CASSQDLGTGAEKLFF. The chain combines TRBV4-2 with TRBJ1-4; 10 positions agree with TRBD1. The CDR3 sequence is 16 residues long. The germline V gene has CDR1 LGHNA and CDR2 YNFKEQ. The junction had 5 bases not matched to a gene; V was cut back by 0 bases and J by 7 bases.

This chain uses TRBV27 with TRBJ1-2; 10 positions agree with TRBD1. V dropped 4 bases and J dropped 4; count of bases not matched to a gene: 6. Per the germline V gene, CDR1 is MNHEY and CDR2 is SMNVEV (reference sequence). The CDR3 has 15 amino acids. This CDR3 reads CASSSGTGAGYGYTF. CDR3 coding DNA: TGTGCCAGCAGTTCCGGGACAGGGGCGGGCTATGGCTACACCTTC.

J is TRBJ1-1 and V is TRBV7-2; unclear D gene. Trimming stripped 5 bases from V and 8 bases from J, with 9 bases between. CDR3 size: 11 residues. Germline V gene lookup returns CDR1 SGHTA and CDR2 FQGNSA. The CDR3: CASSPLSEAFF. The DNA of the CDR3 is TGTGCCAGCAGCCCGTTAAGCGAAGCTTTCTTT.

For this clone: The same CDR3 is also encoded by other DNA sequences in this sample. V gene TRBV7-8 combines with J gene TRBJ1-5, with D possibly TRBD1 on 6 matching bases. Trimming left V 2 bases short and J 1 base short, with 15 bases between. The CDR3 runs 17 residues. From germline, CDR1 is SGHVS and CDR2 FQNEAQ. CDR3 sequence: CASSLLAGAGSNQPQHF. For the CDR3, the DNA is TGTGCCAGCAGCTTATTAGCAGGGGCTGGGAGCAATCAGCCCCAGCATTTT. Variable domain in full (rest from reference TRBV7-8 and TRBJ1-5): GAGVSQSPRYKVAKRGQDVALRCDPISGHVSLFWYQQALGQGPEFLTYFQNEAQLDKSGLPSDRFFAERPEGSVSTLKIQRTQQEDSAVYLCASSLLAGAGSNQPQHFGDGTRLSIL.

This clone was seen a single time. The genes are TRBV1 and TRBJ2-3; the table's D call TRBD2 went unverified against the DNA. TRBV1 is shown as a pseudogene. This CDR3 is 18 amino acids long. CDR3 sequence (DNA): TGCACCAGCAGCCAAGATGTCTGGGGGGATCAGGGCACAGATACGCAGTATTTT. As protein: CTSSQDVWGDQGTDTQYF.

The chain combines TRBV18 with TRBJ1-2; a possible D gene is TRBD1 (6 bases). Germline values: CDR1 KGHSH, CDR2 LQKENI. The CDR3 length is 17 residues. V was cut by 6 bases and J by 8 bases, with 28 bases left in between. The CDR3 region is CASSPKLAGGPSSGYTF. The DNA of the CDR3 is TGTGCCAGCTCTCCTAAGCTCGCGGGGGGCCCTTCCTCAGGCTACACCTTC. Drawing the rest from reference TRBV18 and TRBJ1-2, the complete variable domain is NAGVMQNPRHLVRRRGQEARLRCSPMKGHSHVYWYRQLPEEGLKFMVYLQKENIIDESGMPKERFSAEFPKEGPSILRIQQVVRGDSAAYFCASSPKLAGGPSSGYTFGSGTRLTVV.

Concerning this clone: A junction boundary mismatches the germline segment, possibly from a read error. This chain links TRBV5-1 with TRBJ1-5; D uncertain. The length of the CDR3 is 15 residues. Germline CDR1 reads SGHRS; CDR2 reads YFSETQ. CDR3 DNA: TGTGCCAGCAGCTTGGGTGTCGTGGAGGGTCAGCCCCAGCATTTT. This sequence encodes CASSLGVVEGQPQHF.

The chain links TRBV7-2 to TRBJ1-2; maybe TRBD1 (6 bases). CDR3 size: 15 residues. Looked up from germline, CDR1 is SGHTA and CDR2 is FQGNSA. V was trimmed by 5 bases and J by 8 bases, leaving 21 bases between them. The CDR3 nucleotides read TGTGCCAGCAGCCTCTTCTTGCAGGGGTTAAGAGGCTACACCTTC. Its protein is CASSLFLQGLRGYTF.

This chain joins TRBV5-6 and TRBJ2-1; 14 positions match TRBD2. The CDR3 totals 14 residues. V shed 6 bases and J 8 bases; nucleotides not matched to a gene: 4. CDR1 is SGHDT and CDR2 is YYEEEE in the germline V gene. CDR3 sequence reads: CASIGTSGRHEQFF. CDR3 sequence (DNA): TGTGCCAGCATCGGGACTAGCGGGAGACATGAGCAGTTCTTC.

In its sample, this clone was seen a few times. The chain has TRBV30 and TRBJ1-6; D call uncertain. The CDR3 extends over 12 amino acids. V lost 0 bases, J lost 9 bases, and 6 bases lay in between. Germline lookup yields CDR1 GTSNPN and CDR2 SVGIG (reference sequence). CDR3: CAWSVISSPLHF. The CDR3 DNA sequence: TGTGCCTGGAGTGTCATTAGTTCACCCCTCCACTTT.

The chain combines TRBV4-3 with TRBJ1-4, with a possible D match to TRBD1 (5 bases). Germline-derived CDR1 and CDR2 are LGHNA and YSLEER. This CDR3 has 16 residues. Trimming removed 0 bases from V and 8 bases from J, with 16 bases in between. The CDR3 bases are TGCGCCAGCAGCCAAGACGTAGCGGGGGGAAGGGAAAAACTGTTTTTT. This sequence encodes CASSQDVAGGREKLFF.